The 21 T cell receptor beta chains presented below share a single source sample, sequenced in a study of T cell responses to AZD1222 COVID-19 vaccine. Libraries were prepared by immunoSEQ multiplex PCR; TCRdb keeps only in-frame clonotypes and omits some of them. The repertoire holds about 190,000 clones, with approximately 92% as singletons. The sequencing here drew on peripheral blood, taken on day 0 of AZD1222 vaccination. Source of these receptors: an adult in good health.

The V gene is TRBV6-5, the J gene TRBJ2-1; tentative D call: TRBD2 (5 bases). CDR3 length: 13 residues. Trimming took 6 bases from V and 4 from J, leaving 10 bases between them. CDR1 is MNHEY and CDR2 is SVGAGI in the germline V gene. The DNA of the CDR3 is TGTGCCAGCAGGCCCGGGGTTTACAATGAGCAGTTCTTC. It is translated as CASRPGVYNEQFF.

The rearrangement joins TRBV7-6 to TRBJ2-2; 9 bases are shared with TRBD2. CDR3 size: 18 residues. Germline trimming cut 1 base from V and 1 base from J; bases unmatched to any gene: 7. Per the germline V gene, CDR1 is SGHVS and CDR2 is FNYEAQ. CDR3 amino acids: CASSLEPQRGVNTGELFF. CDR3 in DNA: TGTGCCAGCAGCTTAGAGCCCCAGCGGGGGGTGAACACCGGGGAGCTGTTTTTT. Variable domain in full (rest from reference TRBV7-6 and TRBJ2-2): GAGVSQSPRYKVTKRGQDVALRCDPISGHVSLYWYRQALGQGPEFLTYFNYEAQQDKSGLPNDRFSAERPEGSISTLTIQRTEQRDSAMYRCASSLEPQRGVNTGELFFGEGSRLTVL.

The V call is TRBV14, the J call TRBJ2-2; 12 bases fit TRBD2. This CDR3 is 15 amino acids long. With 6 bases clipped from V and 5 bases from J, the junction kept 4 bases outside the gene matches. Germline values: CDR1 SGHDN, CDR2 FVKESK. The CDR3 coding sequence is TGTGCCAGCAGTCGGACTAGCGGGGTTACCGGGGAGCTGTTTTTT. Residues: CASSRTSGVTGELFF.

J is TRBJ1-4 and V is TRBV7-8; 7 bases are shared with TRBD1. V lost 7 bases to trimming and J lost 7 bases; unmatched junction nucleotides: 6. Germline V gene sequence: CDR1 SGHVS, CDR2 FQNEAQ. CDR3 length equals 13 residues. CDR3 in amino acids: CASKAGGGEKLFF. The CDR3 region has the DNA TGTGCCAGCAAAGCAGGGGGTGGTGAAAAACTGTTTTTT.

The rearrangement uses TRBV7-3 and TRBJ1-4; no reliable D call. V lost 5 bases, J lost 3 bases, and 7 bases lay in between. The CDR3 has 13 amino acids. Germline-derived CDR1 and CDR2 are SGHTA and FQGTGA. The CDR3 DNA follows: TGTGCCAGCAGCCAAGGGCCTAATGAAAAACTGTTTTTT. This translates into CASSQGPNEKLFF.

The V call is TRBV29-1, the J call TRBJ1-1; D gene unclear. V lost 0 bases to trimming and J lost 8 bases, with 4 bases between them. The CDR3 is made up of 10 amino acids. Germline loops: CDR1 SQVTM, CDR2 ANQGSEA. CDR3 loop: CSVEEGEAFF. Here the CDR3 DNA reads TGCAGCGTTGAAGAGGGCGAAGCTTTCTTT. The complete variable domain, with remaining parts taken from reference TRBV29-1 and TRBJ1-1, reads SAVISQKPSRDICQRGTSLTIQCQVDSQVTMMFWYRQQPGQSLTLIATANQGSEATYESGFVIDKFPISRPNLTFSTLTVSNMSPEDSSIYLCSVEEGEAFFGQGTRLTVV.

The V gene is TRBV10-3, the J gene TRBJ1-5; 10 bases are a match to TRBD1. V lost 6 bases and J lost 7; bases outside the gene matches: 9. Germline V gene lookup returns CDR1 ENHRY and CDR2 SYGVKD. The CDR3 extends over 15 amino acids. In DNA, the CDR3 is TGTGCCATCAGGCAGGGACAGGGGAAGGGACAGCCCCAGCATTTT. It encodes CAIRQGQGKGQPQHF.

The rearrangement links TRBV20-1 to TRBJ2-1, with D uncertain. Germline V gene lookup returns CDR1 DFQATT and CDR2 SNEGSKA (reference sequence). The V gene lost 3 bases and the J gene lost 9 bases, with 9 bases spanning the gap. The CDR3 loop spans 11 amino acids. CDR3 sequence: CSASRSIEQFF. The CDR3 DNA follows: TGCAGTGCTAGTAGATCGATTGAGCAGTTCTTC.

This chain connects TRBV10-3 to TRBJ2-3; 7 nucleotides line up with TRBD2. Germline V CDR1 and CDR2: ENHRY, SYGVKD. V lost 6 bases and J lost 2; bases outside the gene matches: 17. The CDR3 is 18 amino acids. CDR3 region: CAIRAKPRTRANTDTQYF. CDR3 coding DNA: TGTGCCATCAGAGCTAAACCGAGGACTAGGGCGAACACAGATACGCAGTATTTT.

The J gene is TRBJ2-5, the V gene TRBV4-3; D is unclear. This CDR3 spans 16 amino acids. V lost 0 bases and J 1 base, leaving 12 bases between the germline ends. The germline gives CDR1 LGHNA, CDR2 YSLEER. CDR3 sequence reads: CASSQDVDLGQETQYF. The CDR3 DNA sequence: TGCGCCAGCAGCCAAGATGTTGATCTCGGCCAAGAGACCCAGTACTTC.

The chain is built from TRBV3-1 (or the pseudogene TRBV3-2) and TRBJ2-6; 7 bases agree with TRBD1. The CDR3 covers 16 residues. The trim removed 5 bases at V and 0 bases at J, leaving 4 bases unmatched. Germline values: CDR1 LGHDT, CDR2 YNNKEL (reference sequence). In DNA, the CDR3 is TGTGCCAGCAGCTTAGGGGGCGGCTCTGGGGCCAACGTCCTGACTTTC. Encoded protein: CASSLGGGSGANVLTF.

This clone was counted a single time. The chain combines TRBV6-4 with TRBJ1-5; D gene unclear. This CDR3 spans 18 amino acids. Germline values: CDR1 MRHNA, CDR2 SNTAGT. The V and J ends lost 0 bases and 0 bases respectively, with 15 bases between them. The DNA of the CDR3 is TGTGCCAGCAGTGACTCGAGTCCGGAGAATCATAGCAATCAGCCCCAGCATTTT. Amino acid sequence: CASSDSSPENHSNQPQHF.

The chain uses TRBV6-2 or TRBV6-3 and TRBJ2-2; the match to TRBD2 covers 9 bases. The trim removed 4 bases at V and 5 bases at J, leaving 14 bases unmatched. CDR3 length: 18 amino acids. The germline V gene encodes CDR1 MNHEY and CDR2 SVGEGT. The CDR3 coding sequence is TGTGCCAGCAGTTCCCAGCGGGGGGCCGCAGACAGAACCGGGGAGCTGTTTTTT. Its translation is CASSSQRGAADRTGELFF.

This chain links TRBV27 with TRBJ1-1; D not certain. The germline gives CDR1 MNHEY, CDR2 SMNVEV (reference sequence). Trimming shortened V by 1 base and J by 0 bases, and 6 bases separated the two germline ends. The CDR3 is 14 amino acids. In nucleotides, the CDR3 is TGTGCCAGCAGTTTATATCGGATGAACACTGAAGCTTTCTTT. Its protein is CASSLYRMNTEAFF.

This rearrangement joins TRBV2 to TRBJ1-1, with D uncertain. In germline, CDR1 is SNHLY, CDR2 FYNNEI. The CDR3 consists of 14 residues. Deletions cut 6 bases from V and 1 base from J, with 12 bases between. The DNA of the CDR3 is TGTGCCAGCAGGCTCGGTTTCCGGAACACTGAAGCTTTCTTT. This codes for CASRLGFRNTEAFF.

This clone came up once. This chain connects TRBV19 to TRBJ2-2; D not certain. In germline, CDR1 is LNHDA, CDR2 SQIVND (reference sequence). This CDR3 is built from 14 residues. Trimming shortened V by 0 bases and J by 4 bases, and 6 bases separated the two germline ends. CDR3 DNA: TGTGCCAGTAGTATAGATCGACCCACCGGGGAGCTGTTTTTT. It encodes CASSIDRPTGELFF.

The chain uses TRBV19 and TRBJ2-3; tentatively, D is TRBD1 or TRBD2 (5 bases each). The CDR3 has 15 residues. The V gene's germline CDR1 is LNHDA and CDR2 SQIVND (reference sequence). Between the trimmed V and J ends, which lost 7 bases and 0 bases, there was a span of 14 bases. DNA of the CDR3: TGTGCCAGTACCCTCGAGGGGTTTAGCACAGATACGCAGTATTTT. Its protein product is CASTLEGFSTDTQYF.

This chain joins TRBV7-3 and TRBJ2-5; 15 bases match TRBD2. The V and J ends lost 5 bases and 4 bases, in that order; junction bases with no gene match: 8. Germline V lookup: CDR1 SGHTA, CDR2 FQGTGA. The CDR3 is made up of 17 amino acids. CDR3 bases: TGTGCCAGCAGCATCGGGACTAGCGGGGGGCAGGGAGAGACCCAGTACTTC. This sequence encodes CASSIGTSGGQGETQYF.

This clone turned up a few times. The V gene is TRBV7-9, the J gene TRBJ1-6; D is perhaps TRBD1 (5 bases). V was clipped by 1 base and J by 11 bases, with 15 bases between them. Germline CDR1 SEHNR, CDR2 FQNEAQ (reference sequence). CDR3 length: 15 amino acids. The CDR3 sequence: CASSLVDSGGTPLHF. CDR3 sequence (DNA): TGTGCCAGCAGCTTAGTTGACAGTGGAGGAACACCCCTCCACTTT. Complete variable domain (other parts from reference TRBV7-9 and TRBJ1-6): DTGVSQNPRHKITKRGQNVTFRCDPISEHNRLYWYRQTLGQGPEFLTYFQNEAQLEKSRLLSDRFSAERPKGSFSTLEIQRTEQGDSAMYLCASSLVDSGGTPLHFGNGTRLTVT.

This chain uses TRBV7-3 with TRBJ1-1; D uncertain. The germline V gene has CDR1 SGHTA and CDR2 FQGTGA. Trimming cost V 2 bases and J 0 bases, with 4 bases left between them. The CDR3 extends over 13 amino acids. The DNA of the CDR3 is TGTGCCAGCAGCTTACAGATGAACACTGAAGCTTTCTTT. Residues: CASSLQMNTEAFF. The variable domain in full, completed from reference TRBV7-3 and TRBJ1-1, reads GAGVSQTPSNKVTEKGKYVELRCDPISGHTALYWYRQSLGQGPEFLIYFQGTGAADDSGLPNDRFFAVRPEGSVSTLKIQRTERGDSAVYLCASSLQMNTEAFFGQGTRLTVV.

This chain connects TRBV29-1 to TRBJ2-6; the D is unclear. The CDR3 length is 14 residues. Per germline, CDR1 SQVTM and CDR2 ANQGSEA. V lost 5 bases to trimming and J lost 0 bases, with 8 bases between them. The CDR3 protein is CSVNSGSGANVLTF. The CDR3 coding sequence is TGCAGCGTTAACTCAGGCTCTGGGGCCAACGTCCTGACTTTC.